The 30 T cell receptor beta chains reported below all come from one sample, sequenced in a study of blood T cell repertoires in COVID-19 (TCRdb year 2020). Library generation was performed with the immunoSEQ multiplex PCR assay. TCRdb retrieved this table from immuneACCESS and kept in-frame rearrangements only. Not all clones are present; in checked studies, unresolved V genes account for under half, and no reason is known for the remainder. In all, the sample holds about 250,000 clones, and about 89% of those were seen once. Of the sample, about 1.6% falls within the top ten clones. Sequences were obtained from peripheral blood. The receptors shown here come from a woman in her sixties who had recovered from COVID-19.

The V call is TRBV18, the J call TRBJ1-4; D ambiguous. The CDR3 runs 14 residues. The V and J ends lost 3 bases and 5 bases respectively, with 10 bases between them. Germline-derived CDR1 and CDR2 are KGHSH and LQKENI. CDR3 sequence (DNA): TGTGCCAGCTCACCTTCCGCGGGAAATGAAAAACTGTTTTTT. Residues: CASSPSAGNEKLFF.

The J gene is TRBJ2-7, the V gene TRBV18; TRBD1 agrees at 8 bases. Trimming cost V 2 bases and J 2 bases; bases outside gene matches: 5. The CDR3 totals 15 residues. The germline gives CDR1 KGHSH, CDR2 LQKENI. Here the CDR3 reads CASSPGTGVPYEQYF. The DNA of the CDR3 is TGTGCCAGCTCACCAGGGACAGGAGTTCCCTACGAGCAGTACTTC.

The chain couples TRBV19 to TRBJ2-5, with TRBD2 identical over 10 bases. V dropped 6 bases and J dropped 1; count of bases not matched to a gene: 5. CDR1 is LNHDA, CDR2 SQIVND, per germline (reference sequence). This CDR3 comprises 15 residues. The CDR3 loop reads CASRWASGSQETQYF. Written as DNA, the CDR3 is TGTGCCAGTAGGTGGGCTAGCGGGAGCCAAGAGACCCAGTACTTC.

V gene TRBV7-8 combines with J gene TRBJ2-2, with 8 bases identical to TRBD1. V shed 3 bases and J 5 bases; nucleotides not matched to a gene: 5. The CDR3 covers 15 residues. CDR1 SGHVS and CDR2 FQNEAQ come from the germline V gene. DNA of the CDR3: TGTGCCAGCAGCTTCACAGGACAGGGAACCGGGGAGCTGTTTTTT. Its translation: CASSFTGQGTGELFF.

The chain joins TRBV9 to TRBJ2-2; the D is unclear. Deletions cut 0 bases from V and 7 bases from J, with 7 bases between. CDR1 and CDR2 (germline): SGDLS, YYNGEE. This CDR3 is 13 amino acids long. CDR3 protein: CASSVAQVGELFF. DNA of the CDR3: TGTGCCAGCAGCGTAGCCCAGGTCGGGGAGCTGTTTTTT.

J is TRBJ1-4 and V is TRBV4-2; 7 bases match TRBD1. CDR1 is LGHNA, CDR2 YNFKEQ, per germline. The V and J ends lost 5 bases and 0 bases, in that order; junction bases with no gene match: 9. The CDR3 is 17 amino acids. The CDR3 nucleotides read TGTGCCAGCAGCTTCGGACAGGCAGTTGCAACTAATGAAAAACTGTTTTTT. This encodes CASSFGQAVATNEKLFF.

The chain combines TRBV19 with TRBJ2-3; a possible D gene is TRBD1 (5 bases). Looked up from germline, CDR1 is LNHDA and CDR2 is SQIVND (reference sequence). V dropped 6 bases and J dropped 0 bases, with 10 bases sitting between them. There are 14 residues in the CDR3. CDR3 DNA sequence: TGTGCCAGTAGAGGGGCCTTTAGCACAGATACGCAGTATTTT. It specifies CASRGAFSTDTQYF. Using reference TRBV19 and TRBJ2-3 for the parts outside the CDR3, the full variable domain is DGGITQSPKYLFRKEGQNVTLSCEQNLNHDAMYWYRQDPGQGLRLIYYSQIVNDFQKGDIAEGYSVSREKKESFPLTVTSAQKNPTAFYLCASRGAFSTDTQYFGPGTRLTVL.

V and J are TRBV7-6 and TRBJ1-4; no definite D call. The CDR3 length is 17 residues. V lost 5 bases and J lost 5, with 21 bases in between. Germline assignment: CDR1 SGHVS and CDR2 FNYEAQ. The CDR3 loop is CASSPRVPGSANEKLFF. CDR3 DNA sequence: TGTGCCAGCAGCCCCCGGGTTCCGGGATCAGCAAATGAAAAACTGTTTTTT.

The J gene is TRBJ1-6, the V gene TRBV7-9; D perhaps matches TRBD1 (5 bases). Germline V gives CDR1 SEHNR, CDR2 FQNEAQ (reference sequence). This CDR3 is 17 amino acids long. Trimming pared 5 bases from V and 6 bases from J, leaving 20 bases between. The CDR3 loop is CASSDLPRVTFNSPLHF. For the CDR3, the DNA is TGTGCCAGCAGCGATCTGCCCAGGGTCACCTTTAATTCACCCCTCCACTTT.

The chain carries TRBV5-1 and TRBJ1-6; TRBD1 agrees at 9 bases. Germline V gene lookup returns CDR1 SGHRS and CDR2 YFSETQ. This CDR3 has 15 amino acids. V was pared by 5 bases and J by 5 bases, with 5 bases of the junction left unmatched. The CDR3 DNA sequence: TGCGCCAGCAGATCGGGACAGGGAGATAATTCACCCCTCCACTTT. It is translated as CASRSGQGDNSPLHF. The variable domain in full, with the rest retrieved from reference TRBV5-1 and TRBJ1-6, is KAGVTQTPRYLIKTRGQQVTLSCSPISGHRSVSWYQQTPGQGLQFLFEYFSETQRNKGNFPGRFSGRQFSNSRSEMNVSTLELGDSALYLCASRSGQGDNSPLHFGNGTRLTVT.

The V and J genes are TRBV21-1 and TRBJ1-5; the table's TRBD1 call for D was not verified on the DNA. TRBV21-1 is a documented pseudogene. This CDR3 region has 19 residues. The DNA for the CDR3 is TGTGCCAGCAGCAAAGGTTGGGGCCGAGTCCCTAACGGCAATCAGCCCCAGCATTTT. Its translation: CASSKGWGRVPNGNQPQHF.

The chain carries TRBV2 and TRBJ1-1; 12 bases agree with TRBD1. Germline V gives CDR1 SNHLY, CDR2 FYNNEI. This CDR3 has 15 amino acids. The V and J ends lost 6 bases and 3 bases, in that order; junction bases with no gene match: 5. CDR3 nucleotide sequence: TGTGCCAGCAGCGGATGGGACAGGGGGCACACTGAAGCTTTCTTT. Its protein is CASSGWDRGHTEAFF.

The V gene is TRBV7-2, the J gene TRBJ2-3, with 14 bases that match TRBD2. The germline CDR1 and CDR2 sequences are SGHTA and FQGNSA. The CDR3 has 19 amino acids. V was clipped by 3 bases and J by 3 bases; unmatched bases: 11. CDR3: CASSFSPTSGGAGTDTQYF. CDR3 nucleotides: TGTGCCAGCAGCTTCTCCCCGACTAGCGGGGGGGCCGGGACAGATACGCAGTATTTT.

The gene calls are TRBV27 and TRBJ2-3; 15 bases match TRBD2. The CDR3 sequence is 20 residues long. J was trimmed by 1 base and V by 2 bases; bases with no gene match: 10. CDR1 and CDR2 from the germline V gene are MNHEY and SMNVEV (reference sequence). The CDR3 region is CASSLRTSGGADICTDTQYF. The CDR3 coding sequence is TGTGCCAGCAGTTTAAGGACTAGCGGGGGGGCAGACATATGCACAGATACGCAGTATTTT.

This clone was seen only once. CDR3 amino acids: CANRVRTGNTGELFF. DNA of the CDR3: TGTGCCAACAGAGTACGGACAGGGAATACCGGGGAGCTGTTTTTT. This chain uses TRBV2 with TRBJ2-2, with 8 bases fitting TRBD1. CDR1 is SNHLY and CDR2 is FYNNEI in the germline V gene. V trimming: 10 bases; J trimming: 5 bases; junction bases outside the gene matches: 12. There are 15 residues in the CDR3.

This clone was observed a handful of times. V usage is TRBV21-1 and J usage is TRBJ1-5. TRBV21-1 is an annotated pseudogene. There are 13 residues in the CDR3. CDR3 nucleotide sequence: TGTGCCAGCAGCAAAGAGGAGAGTCAGCCCCAGCATTTT. Translated: CASSKEESQPQHF.

The V and J genes are TRBV19 and TRBJ1-3, with a weak D call TRBD1 (5 bases). The V gene lost 7 bases and the J gene lost 0 bases, with 13 bases spanning the gap. The CDR3 sequence is 15 residues long. The germline V gene encodes CDR1 LNHDA and CDR2 SQIVND (reference sequence). The CDR3 sequence is CASTPGGSSGNTIYF. As DNA, the CDR3 is TGTGCCAGTACCCCGGGGGGGAGCTCTGGAAACACCATATATTTT.

The rearrangement uses TRBV6-6 and TRBJ1-5; a possible D gene is TRBD1 (5 bases). This CDR3 region has 13 residues. The germline V gene has CDR1 MNHNY and CDR2 SVGAGI (reference sequence). V was clipped by 6 bases and J by 5 bases, with 11 bases between them. The CDR3 is CASRDSRDQPQHF. The CDR3 nucleotides are TGTGCCAGCAGAGACAGCCGTGATCAGCCCCAGCATTTT.

The J gene is TRBJ1-2, the V gene TRBV28, with 9 positions matching TRBD1. Germline CDR1 MDHEN, CDR2 SYDVKM. The CDR3 loop spans 15 amino acids. The V and J ends lost 3 bases and 2 bases, in that order; junction bases with no gene match: 4. CDR3 in DNA: TGTGCCAGCAGTTTCCCACAGGGGGCGAACTATGGCTACACCTTC. It is translated as CASSFPQGANYGYTF.

The rearrangement links TRBV5-1 to TRBJ1-6; 7 nucleotides line up with TRBD1. After removal of 4 bases from V and 4 bases from J, the junction contained 11 bases not matched to a gene. The length of the CDR3 is 17 residues. From germline, CDR1 is SGHRS and CDR2 YFSETQ. The CDR3 reads CASSVLTGAGYNSPLHF. DNA of the CDR3: TGCGCCAGCAGCGTCTTAACAGGGGCCGGATATAATTCACCCCTCCACTTT.

This clone was counted a single time. The gene calls are TRBV25-1 and TRBJ1-2; 10 bases are shared with TRBD1. CDR1 MGHDK and CDR2 SYGVNS come from the germline V gene. The CDR3 extends over 13 amino acids. Germline trimming cut 4 bases from V and 7 bases from J; bases unmatched to any gene: 3. The CDR3 spells CASSGQGAGGYTF. In DNA form, the CDR3 reads TGTGCCAGCAGTGGACAGGGGGCCGGTGGCTACACCTTC.

The rearrangement uses TRBV3-1 (or the pseudogene TRBV3-2) and TRBJ2-4, with 16 bases that match TRBD2. V lost 4 bases to trimming and J lost 3 bases; unmatched junction nucleotides: 12. The CDR3 totals 20 residues. CDR1 is LGHDT, CDR2 YNNKEL, per germline (reference sequence). The CDR3 DNA sequence: TGTGCCAGCAGCCCCACACCGGGACTAGCGGGGGGGCGGGGCAAAAACATTCAGTACTTC. Residues: CASSPTPGLAGGRGKNIQYF.

The V gene is TRBV27, the J gene TRBJ2-7; tentative D call: TRBD1 (6 bases). V dropped 4 bases and J dropped 4 bases, with 17 bases sitting between them. This CDR3 region has 15 residues. Germline-derived CDR1 and CDR2 are MNHEY and SMNVEV (reference sequence). CDR3 protein: CASSWQGLAPYEQYF. The CDR3, as DNA: TGTGCCAGCAGTTGGCAGGGGTTGGCTCCTTACGAGCAGTACTTC.

The V and J genes are TRBV5-4 and TRBJ2-1; maybe TRBD2 (5 bases). Germline lookup yields CDR1 SGHNT and CDR2 YYREEE (reference sequence). V was pared by 2 bases and J by 8 bases, with 17 bases between. This CDR3 has 15 residues. The CDR3 loop reads CASSFRDPKAYEQFF. For the CDR3, the DNA is TGTGCCAGCAGCTTCCGGGATCCAAAGGCTTATGAGCAGTTCTTC.

The V gene is TRBV29-1, the J gene TRBJ2-7; 7 bases map to TRBD1. The germline V gene has CDR1 SQVTM and CDR2 ANQGSEA. V lost 6 bases to trimming and J lost 5 bases; unmatched junction nucleotides: 10. This CDR3 is 13 amino acids long. The CDR3 DNA reads as TGCAGCGTCCCTGGGACAGTTTCCCACGAGCAGTACTTC. This sequence encodes CSVPGTVSHEQYF.

V usage is TRBV5-1 and J usage is TRBJ2-7, with TRBD1 identical over 8 bases. This CDR3 region has 15 residues. V was clipped by 0 bases and J by 2 bases; unmatched bases: 4. CDR1 SGHRS and CDR2 YFSETQ come from the germline V gene. This CDR3 reads CASSLEGDRTYEQYF. DNA for the CDR3: TGCGCCAGCAGCTTGGAGGGGGACAGGACCTACGAGCAGTACTTC.

This rearrangement joins TRBV3-1 (or the pseudogene TRBV3-2) to TRBJ2-7; D possibly corresponds to TRBD1 (5 bases). V dropped 1 base and J dropped 3 bases, with 10 bases sitting between them. The CDR3 has 14 amino acids. Germline-derived CDR1 and CDR2 are LGHDT and YNNKEL (reference sequence). The CDR3 DNA follows: TGTGCCAGCAGCCAAGGCTATAGGGGCTACGAGCAGTACTTC. Protein product: CASSQGYRGYEQYF.

This sequence joins TRBV5-4 and TRBJ2-5; 11 positions agree with TRBD2. CDR3 length equals 15 residues. The junction had 3 bases not matched to a gene; V was cut back by 0 bases and J by 5 bases. From germline, CDR1 is SGHNT and CDR2 YYREEE (reference sequence). The CDR3 nucleotides are TGTGCCAGCAGCTTGGTAGCGGGGGGGAGGGAGACCCAGTACTTC. The encoded protein is CASSLVAGGRETQYF.

V gene TRBV6-5 combines with J gene TRBJ1-4; perhaps TRBD1 as D (5 bases). The V end lost 5 bases, the J end lost 7 bases, and 17 bases lay between the germline ends. Per germline, CDR1 MNHEY and CDR2 SVGAGI. This CDR3 contains 15 residues. CDR3 in DNA: TGTGCCAGCAGTCAGGACAAAAGCTGGGTTGAAAAACTGTTTTTT. It is translated as CASSQDKSWVEKLFF.

The J gene is TRBJ1-4, the V gene TRBV29-1; 8 positions agree with TRBD1. V lost 6 bases to trimming and J lost 5 bases; unmatched junction nucleotides: 5. The germline V gene has CDR1 SQVTM and CDR2 ANQGSEA. This CDR3 is built from 13 residues. The DNA of the CDR3 is TGCAGCGTGAACAGGGGGGTCAATGAAAAACTGTTTTTT. This encodes CSVNRGVNEKLFF.